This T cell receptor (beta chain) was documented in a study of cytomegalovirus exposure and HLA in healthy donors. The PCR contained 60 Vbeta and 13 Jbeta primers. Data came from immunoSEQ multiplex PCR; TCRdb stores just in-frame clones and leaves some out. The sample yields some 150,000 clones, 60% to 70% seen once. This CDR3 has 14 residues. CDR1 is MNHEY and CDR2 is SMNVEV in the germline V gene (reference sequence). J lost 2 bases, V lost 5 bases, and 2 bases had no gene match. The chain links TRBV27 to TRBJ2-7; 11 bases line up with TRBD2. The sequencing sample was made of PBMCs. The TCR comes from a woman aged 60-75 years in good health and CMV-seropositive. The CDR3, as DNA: TGTGCCAGCAGTCCGGGACTAGCGGCCTACGAGCAGTACTTC. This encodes CASSPGLAAYEQYF.